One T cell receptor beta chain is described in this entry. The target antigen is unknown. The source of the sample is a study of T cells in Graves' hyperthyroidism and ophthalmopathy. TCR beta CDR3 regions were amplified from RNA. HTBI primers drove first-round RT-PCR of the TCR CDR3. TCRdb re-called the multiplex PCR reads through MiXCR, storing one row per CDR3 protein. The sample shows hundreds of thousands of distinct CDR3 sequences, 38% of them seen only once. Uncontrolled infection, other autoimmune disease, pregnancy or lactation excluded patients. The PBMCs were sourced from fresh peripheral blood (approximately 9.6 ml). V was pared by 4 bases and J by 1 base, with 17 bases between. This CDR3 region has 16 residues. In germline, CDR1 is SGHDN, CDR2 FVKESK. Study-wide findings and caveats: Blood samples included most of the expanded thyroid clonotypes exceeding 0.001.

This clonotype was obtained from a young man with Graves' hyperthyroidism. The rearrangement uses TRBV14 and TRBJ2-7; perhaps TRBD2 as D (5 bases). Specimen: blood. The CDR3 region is CASSLVTYSGSYEQYF. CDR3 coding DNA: TGTGCCAGCAGCCTGGTCACTTACTCGGGATCCTACGAGCAGTACTTC.